This paragraph reports one TCR beta chain. The data were taken from a study of blood T cell repertoires in COVID-19. Generated by immunoSEQ multiplex PCR, the TCRdb table keeps only in-frame clones and is missing some. The sample has about 330,000 clones; roughly 89% are singletons. Seattle cases were enrolled at active infection and followed longitudinally. Germline values: CDR1 LGHNT, CDR2 FRNRAP. The V gene lost 0 bases and the J gene lost 8 bases, with 28 bases spanning the gap. This CDR3 has 19 residues. The V call is TRBV12-5, the J call TRBJ1-2; D might be TRBD1 (5 bases). The TCR comes from a young man with COVID-19, enrolled during active disease. The sequencing sample was made of peripheral blood. CDR3 sequence: CASGLVPSALEGRKEGYTF. As DNA, the CDR3 is TGTGCTAGTGGTTTGGTCCCTTCAGCGTTGGAGGGGCGCAAAGAAGGCTACACCTTC. The variable domain in full, completed from reference TRBV12-5 and TRBJ1-2, reads DARVTQTPRHKVTEMGQEVTMRCQPILGHNTVFWYRQTMMQGLELLAYFRNRAPLDDSGMPKDRFSAEMPDATLATLKIQPSEPRDSAVYFCASGLVPSALEGRKEGYTFGSGTRLTVV.